The clone carrying this T cell receptor beta chain was observed a few times. The antigen is unknown. The data derive from a study of early T cells in non-severe SARS-CoV-2 infection. On the study more broadly: Sequencing of unsorted whole blood was done on bulk RNA, leaving chains unpaired.

Each single cDNA molecule received a unique molecular identifier. TCRdb re-derived calls from the 5' RACE reads in MiXCR, one entry per CDR3 protein. The table lists about 70,000 distinct CDR3 sequences, about 14% of them singletons. Notes on the study in general: VDJdb matching favored anti-spike CD8 responses, missing private and CD4 specificities.

The germline V gene has CDR1 SGHVS and CDR2 FQNEAQ. The CDR3 is made up of 13 amino acids. Trimming pared 0 bases from V and 4 bases from J, leaving 5 bases between. This specimen consisted of whole blood, obtained at baseline. This clonotype originated in an adult who was a healthcare worker with PCR-confirmed SARS-CoV-2 infection or an uninfected control (not recorded which). The V call is TRBV7-8, the J call TRBJ2-3, with unresolved D. The CDR3 bases are TGTGCCAGCAGCTTAGCGCAAGCAGATACGCAGTATTTT. Translating gives CASSLAQADTQYF.